Given below is one T cell receptor beta chain in context. Antigen unknown. Regarding time point: week 5, during vaccination. One vaccine dose held 300 ug of mutant IDH1 20-mer peptide and came with topical imiquimod. The data originate from a study of a mutant IDH1 vaccine in newly diagnosed glioma. Across the study: Eight vaccine doses were administered to patients at weeks 1, 3, 5, 7, 11, 15, 19 and 23. There were roughly 62% males and roughly 38% females among treated patients, whose mean age was about 40 years.

Profiled with immunoSEQ multiplex PCR; TCRdb holds only in-frame clones, not every one. This table has around 34,000 clones, 55% to 60% appearing once. The ends were cut back, 1 base at V and 7 bases at J, with 10 bases in the middle. The germline gives CDR1 LNHNV, CDR2 YYDKDF (reference sequence). The CDR3 covers 13 residues. Material: PBMCs, obtained from a glioma patient whose treatment included an IDH1 peptide vaccine. This TCR derives from a woman between 18 and 30 years old with glioma. The V gene is TRBV15, the J gene TRBJ1-2; no clear D. The CDR3: CATSRGEGSGYTF. CDR3 DNA: TGTGCCACCAGCAGAGGGGAAGGTAGTGGCTACACCTTC.